This TCR beta chain came from a study of blood T cell repertoires in COVID-19. Per the original methods: How many nucleated cells were present was estimated from reference gene primer amplification. Only in-frame clones appear in the TCRdb table, and some are missing; sequencing was by immunoSEQ multiplex PCR. That table is the source of V, J and clone size, and D and trimming were worked out from the DNA. This table holds roughly 130,000 clones, roughly 78% found once. About this clone itself: Other nucleotide sequences from this sample produce the same CDR3.

Germline V lookup: CDR1 SGHRS, CDR2 YFSETQ. The CDR3 is 13 amino acids. The germline V and J ends were trimmed by 0 bases and 3 bases, with 7 bases remaining between them. The TCR was taken from a man aged 55 to 70 with acute or convalescent COVID-19. Sequenced sample: peripheral blood. This sequence joins TRBV5-1 and TRBJ2-7, with TRBD1 as a possible D gene (5 bases). The CDR3 DNA reads TGCGCCAGCAGCTTGGGACAGATCTACGAGCAGTACTTC. The encoded protein is CASSLGQIYEQYF.